This T cell receptor (beta chain) was recovered during a study of T cell clusters in autoimmune cytopenias. Multiplex touch-down PCR amplified TRB using TRB-A and TRB-B pools in one tube. TCRdb re-called the multiplex PCR reads, yielding one record per CDR3 amino acid sequence without DNA. This table holds 2,000 to 2,500 distinct CDR3 sequences. TRB was amplified from 250 ng of peripheral blood genomic DNA per sample. This CDR3 has 14 amino acids. Germline V gene lookup returns CDR1 ENHRY and CDR2 SYGVKD. The chain combines TRBV10-3 with TRBJ2-1; TCRdb reports TRBD1, a call that lacks DNA to check it against. The clonotype was recovered from a human donor with an autoimmune cytopenia or autoimmune hepatitis (not recorded which). Sequenced input: peripheral blood. This chain's CDR3 is CAIRRDSSYNEQFF.